This TCR beta chain was profiled in a study of cytomegalovirus exposure and HLA in healthy donors (dated by TCRdb to 2016 to 2017). About the full investigation: According to an earlier analysis of 550 to 700 of the donors, about 179 million T cells yielded some 120 million unique TCR beta sequences and approximately 300 Gb of sequence data. The aim of the study was to test whether cataloging public T cell receptors could identify signatures of past pathogen exposure. The number of typed donors differed by locus: about 620-640 for A, B, C, DRB1 and DQB1; some 500 for DQA1; approximately 600 for DPA1; and around 490 for DPB1. The study used immunosequencing to profile the T cell repertoires of approximately 690 subjects and linked those repertoires to cytomegalovirus serostatus. To predict cytomegalovirus infection status, the study combined high-throughput TCR immunosequencing, statistical association of individual TCRs with disease status, and machine learning. Of the roughly 430 genotyped donors, about 80% fell in the genetic ancestry cluster associated with self-reported Caucasian donors. A later genetic analysis used genome-wide SNP genotypes for about 55% of the 666 donors, treating that subset as a discovery cohort. An earlier analysis of several hundred of the donors used high-throughput TCR beta sequencing to judge whether each TCR beta V gene segment behaved as functional or pseudogenic. In addition to the first cohort of 666 subjects, a separate validation cohort of 100 to 150 different subjects was used. On average, around 240,000 unique TCR beta nucleotide sequences were sequenced per donor among 300 to 500 genotyped donors of the cohort, with around 19% of those sequences being non-productive. HLA typing included class I and class II loci at four-digit resolution. Donor age, sex, ethnicity and CMV serostatus were collected together with the repertoire data. Every discovery cohort repertoire had been produced on one sequencing platform. Five DR-DQ haplotypes were treated as single units for association and clustering because of strong linkage in the cohort. To study patterns of TCR occurrence, a later analysis re-analyzed previously published TCR beta repertoires from just over 650 donors and added high-resolution HLA genotyping. The later analysis used no new phenotypic data to find candidate immune exposures, relying instead on TCR beta sequences and their occurrence across donors. An early release that covered around 590 HLA-typed donors contained approximately 290 gigabases of sequencing data and some 87 million unique TCR sequences.

As regards this clone: Its recognized antigen is unknown. No base quality information exists; no much larger clone differs at one position.

Overall results and qualifications from the work: For the cohort, immune exposure information was limited to CMV serostatus. In vitro tests confirmed that a few of the cytomegalovirus-associated TCR beta chains recognize cytomegalovirus antigens. Specific HLA alleles were associated with 15,000 to 20,000 TCR beta sequences at a false discovery rate of 0.05 in a later analysis. A further reported finding was that TCR beta sequences accurately predicted the HLA-A and HLA-B alleles for most subjects in the first cohort. A group of highly shared sequence variants was considered likely to be a technical artifact of the sequencing pipeline. In an earlier analysis of about 540 of the donors, most TCR beta V segments were observed in productive rearrangements about 87% or about 30% of the time, broadly matching IMGT annotations. The classifier was reported to diagnose cytomegalovirus status with high specificity and sensitivity in both the original cohort and the validation cohort. Most TCR sequences were seen in very few donors, while some public TCRs were found in many individuals. According to a later genetic analysis, donors in an Asian-associated ancestry cluster had fewer N-insertions in productive TCRs than the approximately 630-donor mean. Some IMGT-functional V segments, including TRBV6-2 and TRBV6-3, could not be distinguished by the 87-base-pair reads and were therefore excluded. Strong co-occurrence of HLA alleles, especially DR and DQ, made assigning TCR associations to individual alleles difficult. Compared with equally common non-associated chains, HLA-associated TCR beta chains in a later analysis were more clonally expanded and had lower generation probabilities. Linkage disequilibrium might explain the correlated functional status among segregating V segments, but an unknown experimental factor could not be excluded. The authors suggested that the approach could potentially be generalized to other disease states and immunological phenotypes. In a later analysis, TCR association rates were found to vary across HLA loci, with the most associated TCRs seen for DRB1 alleles and the fewest for HLA-C alleles. In a later analysis, several top co-occurrence clusters were reported to appear linked to parvovirus B19, influenza, CMV and Epstein-Barr virus. Most CMV-associated TCR beta chains appeared to be HLA-restricted in a later analysis, and the HLA associations seemed to be driven largely by CMV exposure. Only TCR beta chains were sequenced in this cohort, and the absence of alpha or paired-chain data limited detectable features. HLA typing was unavailable for some donors at each locus, so association tests used only the typed subset. The earlier analysis of fewer than 750 of the donors excluded roughly 17 rarely observed V segments, including chromosome 9 orphons, because counts were too low. Presence/absence analyses assumed roughly uniform sequencing depth across donors, an assumption that may not hold. V-gene and J-gene trimming of TCR beta chains was associated with a missense DCLRE1C variant in a later genetic analysis, and the association was replicated in an independent cohort. A total of about 150 TCR beta chains were listed by the study as associated with cytomegalovirus.

In the germline V gene, CDR1 corresponds to SGHRS and CDR2 to YFSETQ. V has 4 bases trimmed and J has 4 bases trimmed; junction bases matching no gene number 3. The CDR3, from cysteine to phenylalanine, totals 14 residues. The kept DNA is CDR3 alone, 42 bases in frame from the first base. The cohort was made up of approximately 700 healthy bone marrow donors. At the time of sampling, every cohort member was nominally healthy, though immune exposures that went unrecorded were likely present. The donor tested CMV seronegative, placing the donor among the 350 or so seronegative members of the cohort. A peripheral blood sample was provided by each donor, and peripheral blood mononuclear cells were used for TCR beta sequencing. The Qiagen DNeasy Blood Extraction Kit was used to extract genomic DNA from the blood cell samples. The library was produced with the immunoSEQ multiplex PCR assay. A mixture of 60 forward primers for TCR Vbeta segments and 13 reverse primers for TCR Jbeta segments was used in the multiplex PCR. Amplification of the CDR3 region of rearranged TCR beta genes was performed with a multiplex PCR assay on genomic DNA. On the Illumina HiSeq System, the amplified TCR beta libraries were sequenced as 87-base-pair reads. As for the original processing: A later analysis counted tens of millions of unique TCR beta chains across the 640 or so repertoires, and about 10 million of these chains were shared by at least two donors. A nearest-neighbor algorithm error-corrected the raw reads and collapsed the reads into unique sequences, merging closely related sequences to remove PCR and sequencing errors. V, D and J gene segments were assigned by aligning CDR3 sequences to IMGT reference sequences. For a sequence to be retained, a match of at least six nucleotides to both a V gene segment and a J gene segment was required. A rearrangement counted as productive if the CDR3 had no stop codons and remained in frame with V and J, and every other rearrangement counted as non-productive. Following IMGT convention, CDR3 was defined as the stretch from the second conserved V-encoded cysteine to the conserved J-encoded phenylalanine. The earlier analysis of about 640 of the donors excluded any sequence lacking an unambiguous match to a single V gene segment. An earlier analysis of fewer than 750 of the donors classified V segments as functional when productive rearrangements were above 56.7% and as segregating when the standard deviation between donors was above 5%. To diagnose cytomegalovirus status from the catalog of TCR beta chain sequences, a statistical classification framework was built. In a later analysis, V and J genes were assigned by comparing TCR nucleotide sequences against IMGT/GENE-DB human TR gene sequences. The TCRdist pipeline was used in a later analysis to assign CDR3 sequences and most-parsimonious VDJ recombination scenarios. In a later analysis, each TCR beta chain was defined by its CDR3 amino acid sequence together with its V-gene family, and reads lacking a unique V-gene family were excluded. To address suspected cross-contamination and a sequencing artifact, a later analysis removed a few hundred highly shared, low-generation-probability nucleotide sequences. For each public chain, a later analysis derived a clonal expansion index from normalized ranks of inferred template counts within each repertoire. In a later analysis, generation probabilities were computed with a VDJ recombination model fitted to out-of-frame rearrangements, and the resulting probabilities were checked against IGoR. In a later analysis, TCR-TCR, TCR-HLA and TCR-CMV co-occurrence was scored with hypergeometric tests, and a repertoire-size bias correction was applied to TCR pairs. To estimate false discovery rates, a later analysis permuted the HLA or CMV assignments 20 times. In a later analysis, co-occurring TCRs were grouped using DBSCAN, and TCRdist sequence similarity was added for clustering within HLA-allele-positive subsets. Repertoires with fewer than 30,000 or more than 120,000 public chains, plus five repertoires with anomalous nucleotide sharing, were excluded from co-occurrence clustering. TCRdb carries this immuneACCESS record with in-frame sequences only. Its versions omit some clonotypes, under half of them owing to an unresolved V gene in the studies checked, with the rest unexplained. The DNA gave D and trimming, while V, J and clone size come from that table. Recorded for this sample are roughly 99,000 clones; over 60% of them occurred a single time. The ten top clones hold 4.2% of the sample.

Specimen: PBMCs. This receptor chain uses TRBV5-1 and TRBJ2-3; TRBD2 aligns with 10 central bases. This clonotype was sampled from a male donor in good health and CMV-seronegative. The DNA is TGCGCCAGCAGCCTAGCGGGAGATGCAGATACGCAGTATTTT. The resulting protein is CASSLAGDADTQYF.